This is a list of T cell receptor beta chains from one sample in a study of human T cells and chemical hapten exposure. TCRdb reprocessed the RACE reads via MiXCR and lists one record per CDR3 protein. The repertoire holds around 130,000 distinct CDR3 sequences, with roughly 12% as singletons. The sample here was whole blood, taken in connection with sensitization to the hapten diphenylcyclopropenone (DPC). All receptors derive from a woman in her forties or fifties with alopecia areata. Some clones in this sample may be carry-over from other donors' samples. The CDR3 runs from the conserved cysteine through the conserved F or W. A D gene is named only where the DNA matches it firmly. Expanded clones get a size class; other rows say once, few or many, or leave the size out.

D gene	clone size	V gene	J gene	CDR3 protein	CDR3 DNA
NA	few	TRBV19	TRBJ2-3	CASRSRSTDTQYF	TGTGCCAGTAGGTCCCGGAGCACAGATACGCAGTATTTT
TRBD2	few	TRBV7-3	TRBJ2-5	CASSLTASGKETQYF	TGTGCCAGCAGCTTAACGGCTAGCGGGAAAGAGACCCAGTACTTC
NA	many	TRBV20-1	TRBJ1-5	CSARDPGVRVGQPQHF	TGCAGTGCTAGAGATCCGGGTGTCAGGGTGGGTCAGCCCCAGCATTTT
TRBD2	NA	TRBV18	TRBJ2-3	CASSPRSGRGEDTQYF	TGTGCCAGCTCACCACGTAGCGGGAGAGGGGAAGATACGCAGTATTTT
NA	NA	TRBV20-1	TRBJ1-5	CSASVPYNQPQHF	TGCAGTGCTTCGGTACCCTACAATCAGCCCCAGCATTTT
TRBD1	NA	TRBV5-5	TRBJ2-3	CASSFRDRGITDTQYF	TGTGCCAGCAGCTTCAGGGACAGGGGCATCACAGATACGCAGTATTTT
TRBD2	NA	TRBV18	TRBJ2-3	CASSTSMPGLGTDTQYF	TGTGCCAGCTCAACTTCTATGCCGGGACTAGGAACAGATACGCAGTATTTT
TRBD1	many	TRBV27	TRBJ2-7	CASSFLGQGAQEQYF	TGTGCCAGCAGTTTTCTCGGACAGGGGGCGCAGGAGCAGTACTTC
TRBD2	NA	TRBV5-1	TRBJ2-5	CASSLQVGGQETQYF	TGCGCCAGCAGCTTGCAGGTGGGGGGGCAAGAGACCCAGTACTTC
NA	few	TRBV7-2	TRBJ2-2	CASSPPGLSAGELFF	TGTGCCAGCTCCCCCCCAGGGTTGTCGGCCGGGGAGCTGTTTTTT
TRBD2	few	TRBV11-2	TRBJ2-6	CASSFIAGGPGANVLTF	TGTGCCAGCAGCTTTATAGCGGGAGGGCCTGGGGCCAACGTCCTGACTTTC
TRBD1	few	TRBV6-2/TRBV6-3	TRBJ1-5	CASSFRGLGQPQHF	TGTGCCAGCAGTTTCAGGGGGCTAGGACAGCCCCAGCATTTT
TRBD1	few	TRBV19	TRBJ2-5	CATTRDRGETQYF	TGTGCCACCACACGGGACAGGGGCGAGACCCAGTACTTC
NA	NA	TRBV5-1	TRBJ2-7	CASSLTWSVGSYEQYF	TGCGCCAGCAGCTTGACATGGTCGGTCGGGTCCTACGAGCAGTACTTC
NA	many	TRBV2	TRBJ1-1	CASSGQVNTEAFF	TGTGCCAGCAGTGGACAGGTTAACACTGAAGCTTTCTTT
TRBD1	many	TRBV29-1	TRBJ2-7	CSVRGQVNEQYF	TGCAGCGTTAGAGGACAGGTAAACGAGCAGTACTTC
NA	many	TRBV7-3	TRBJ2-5	CANRTGSEETQYF	TGTGCCAATAGAACAGGGTCGGAAGAGACCCAGTACTTC
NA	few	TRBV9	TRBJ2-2	CASSVGLTGRSNTGELFF	TGTGCCAGCAGCGTAGGCTTGACAGGGAGGTCCAACACCGGGGAGCTGTTTTTT
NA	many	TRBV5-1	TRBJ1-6	CASSLLSLNNSPLHF	TGCGCCAGCAGCTTGCTTAGCCTAAATAATTCACCCCTCCACTTT
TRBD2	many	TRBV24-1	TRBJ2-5	CATQGGSGRVETQYF	TGTGCCACGCAAGGGGGTAGCGGGAGAGTAGAGACCCAGTACTTC
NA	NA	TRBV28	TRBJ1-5	CASREERGQPQHF	TGTGCCAGCCGTGAGGAACGCGGCCAGCCCCAGCATTTT
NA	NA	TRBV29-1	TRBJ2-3	CSAEEGTDTQYF	TGCAGCGCAGAAGAGGGCACAGATACGCAGTATTTT
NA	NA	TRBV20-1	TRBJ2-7	CSARDRWERGEQYF	TGCAGTGCTAGAGATCGGTGGGAGAGGGGGGAGCAGTACTTC
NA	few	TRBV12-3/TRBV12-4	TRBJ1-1	CASSPLGPNTEAFF	TGTGCCAGCAGCCCGCTCGGGCCGAACACTGAAGCTTTCTTT
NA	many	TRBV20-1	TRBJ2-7	CSATSSGTYEQYF	TGCAGTGCTACCTCTTCGGGGACCTACGAGCAGTACTTC
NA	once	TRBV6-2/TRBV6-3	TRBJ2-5	CASSWVGQETQYF	TGTGCCAGCAGTTGGGTTGGCCAAGAGACCCAGTACTTC
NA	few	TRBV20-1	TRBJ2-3	CSARDPRGAPTQYF	TGCAGTGCTAGAGACCCCCGGGGGGCCCCGACGCAGTATTTT
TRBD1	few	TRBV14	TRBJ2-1	CASSRQGAEQFF	TGTGCCAGCAGCCGACAGGGGGCTGAGCAGTTCTTC
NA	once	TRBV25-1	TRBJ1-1	CATPGGHVAFF	TGTGCCACCCCCGGGGGGCACGTAGCTTTCTTT
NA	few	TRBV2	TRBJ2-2	CASKGEQRHTGELFF	TGTGCCAGCAAGGGAGAACAGCGGCACACCGGGGAGCTGTTTTTT
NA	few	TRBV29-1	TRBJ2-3	CSVEVAESTDTQYF	TGCAGCGTTGAGGTAGCGGAGAGCACAGATACGCAGTATTTT
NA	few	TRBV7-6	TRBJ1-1	CASSHLNTEAFF	TGTGCCAGCAGCCACCTTAACACTGAAGCTTTCTTT
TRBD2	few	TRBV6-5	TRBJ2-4	CASSQLAGAKNIQYF	TGTGCCAGCAGCCAACTAGCGGGAGCCAAAAACATTCAGTACTTC
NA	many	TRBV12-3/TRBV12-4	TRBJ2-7	CASKWGGGYYEQYF	TGTGCCAGCAAATGGGGAGGGGGGTACTACGAGCAGTACTTC
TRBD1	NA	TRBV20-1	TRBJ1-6	CSADRQGAGSPLHF	TGCAGTGCTGACAGACAGGGGGCAGGATCACCCCTCCACTTT
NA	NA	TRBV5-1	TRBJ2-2	CASRVESVNTGELFF	TGCGCCAGCAGAGTCGAGTCCGTGAACACCGGGGAGCTGTTTTTT
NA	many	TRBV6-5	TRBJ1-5	CASRSTGYNQPQHF	TGTGCCAGCAGGAGTACAGGGTACAATCAGCCCCAGCATTTT
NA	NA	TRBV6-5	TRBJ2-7	CASSSSGFQYF	TGTGCCAGCAGTAGCTCAGGCTTTCAGTACTTC
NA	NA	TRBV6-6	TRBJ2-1	CASSYRDRSSYNEQFF	TGTGCCAGCAGTTATCGGGACCGTAGCTCCTACAATGAGCAGTTCTTC
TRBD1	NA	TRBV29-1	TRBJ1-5	CSVGQGNQPQHF	TGCAGCGTGGGACAGGGTAATCAGCCCCAGCATTTT
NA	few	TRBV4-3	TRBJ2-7	CASSRNPQYEQYF	TGCGCCAGCAGCCGAAACCCACAATACGAGCAGTACTTC
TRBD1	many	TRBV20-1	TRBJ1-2	CSATDRGYGYTF	TGCAGTGCTACGGACAGGGGCTATGGCTACACCTTC